This T cell receptor (beta chain) was sequenced during a study of blood T cell dynamics during melanoma immunotherapy. Study at large: Standard first-line treatment here was pembrolizumab or nivolumab plus ipilimumab in metastatic melanoma. Notes on the study in general: Unlike progressors, later disease-control patients had W3 repertoires gaining clonality or diversity.

Noted time point: week 3, after first cycle of checkpoint inhibitor. One draw preceded checkpoint blockade; another followed its first cycle at week 3. This CDR3 region has 18 residues. Trimming cost V 5 bases and J 5 bases; bases outside gene matches: 16. From germline, CDR1 is SGHNT and CDR2 YYREEE (reference sequence). Regarding this clone: The antigen is unknown.

The table came from immunoSEQ multiplex PCR; TCRdb's copy has only in-frame clones and leaves some out. The repertoire holds almost 8,500 clones, with 88% as singletons. This TCR came from a human donor with melanoma. V usage is TRBV5-4 and J usage is TRBJ2-5; 12 nucleotides agree with TRBD1. The material was blood, obtained from a patient treated with checkpoint blockade. The chain's CDR3 is CASRAGDRGPQGVETQYF. Here the CDR3 DNA reads TGTGCCAGCAGAGCCGGGGACAGGGGGCCTCAGGGAGTGGAGACCCAGTACTTC.